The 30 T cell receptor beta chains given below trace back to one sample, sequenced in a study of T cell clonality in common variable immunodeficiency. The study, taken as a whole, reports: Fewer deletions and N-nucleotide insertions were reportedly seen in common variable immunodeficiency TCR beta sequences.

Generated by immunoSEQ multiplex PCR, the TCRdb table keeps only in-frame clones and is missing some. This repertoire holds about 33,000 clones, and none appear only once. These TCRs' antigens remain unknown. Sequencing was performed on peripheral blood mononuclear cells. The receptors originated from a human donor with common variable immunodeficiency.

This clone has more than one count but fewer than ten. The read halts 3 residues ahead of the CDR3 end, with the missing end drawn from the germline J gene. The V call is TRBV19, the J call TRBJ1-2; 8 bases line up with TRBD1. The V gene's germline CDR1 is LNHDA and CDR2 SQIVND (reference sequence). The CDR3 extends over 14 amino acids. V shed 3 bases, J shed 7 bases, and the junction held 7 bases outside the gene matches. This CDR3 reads CASSIVDREVGYTF. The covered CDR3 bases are TGTGCCAGTAGTATTGTGGACAGGGAGGTTGGC.

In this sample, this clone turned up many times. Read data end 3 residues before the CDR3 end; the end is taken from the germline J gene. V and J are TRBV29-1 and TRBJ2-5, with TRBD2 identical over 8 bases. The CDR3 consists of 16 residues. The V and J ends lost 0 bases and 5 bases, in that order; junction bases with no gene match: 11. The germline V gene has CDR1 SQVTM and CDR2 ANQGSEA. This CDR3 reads CSVEDQERGPGETQYF. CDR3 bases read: TGCAGCGTTGAAGATCAGGAGCGGGGGCCGGGGGAGACC.

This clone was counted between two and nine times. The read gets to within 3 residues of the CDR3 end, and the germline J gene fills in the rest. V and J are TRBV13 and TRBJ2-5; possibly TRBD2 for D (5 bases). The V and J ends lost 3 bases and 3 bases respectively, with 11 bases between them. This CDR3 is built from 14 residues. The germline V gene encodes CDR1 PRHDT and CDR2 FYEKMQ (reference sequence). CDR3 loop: CASSFRGIEETQYF. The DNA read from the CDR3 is TGTGCCAGCAGCTTCCGGGGAATAGAAGAGACC.

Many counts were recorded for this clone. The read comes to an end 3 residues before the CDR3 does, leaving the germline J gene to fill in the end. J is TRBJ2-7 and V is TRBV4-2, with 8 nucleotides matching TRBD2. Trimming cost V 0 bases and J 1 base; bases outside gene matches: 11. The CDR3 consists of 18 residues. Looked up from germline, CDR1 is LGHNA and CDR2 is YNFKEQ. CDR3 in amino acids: CASSQDPDRRGVSYEQYF. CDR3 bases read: TGTGCCAGCAGCCAAGACCCCGATCGGCGGGGGGTATCCTACGAG.

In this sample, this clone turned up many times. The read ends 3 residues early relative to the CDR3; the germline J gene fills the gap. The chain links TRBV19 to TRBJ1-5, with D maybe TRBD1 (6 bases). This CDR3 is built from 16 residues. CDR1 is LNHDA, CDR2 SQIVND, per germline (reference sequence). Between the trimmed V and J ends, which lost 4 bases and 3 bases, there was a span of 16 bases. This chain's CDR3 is CASSTNPGQFNQPQHF. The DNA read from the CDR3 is TGTGCCAGTAGTACCAACCCCGGACAGTTCAATCAGCCC.

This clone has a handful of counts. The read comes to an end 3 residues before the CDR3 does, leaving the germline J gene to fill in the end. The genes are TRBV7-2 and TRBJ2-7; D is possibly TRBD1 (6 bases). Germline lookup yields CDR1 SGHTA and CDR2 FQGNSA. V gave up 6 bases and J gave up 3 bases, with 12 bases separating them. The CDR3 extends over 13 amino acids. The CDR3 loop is CASRGTWGYEQYF. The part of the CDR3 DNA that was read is TGTGCCAGCAGGGGGACATGGGGCTACGAG.

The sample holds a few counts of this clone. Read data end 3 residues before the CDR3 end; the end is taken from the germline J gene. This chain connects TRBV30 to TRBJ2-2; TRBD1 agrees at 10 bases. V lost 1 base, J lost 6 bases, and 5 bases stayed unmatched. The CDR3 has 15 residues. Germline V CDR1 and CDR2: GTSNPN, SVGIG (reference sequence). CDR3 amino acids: CAWSAGTGAAGELFF. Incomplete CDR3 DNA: TGTGCCTGGAGTGCCGGGACAGGGGCGGCCGGGGAG.

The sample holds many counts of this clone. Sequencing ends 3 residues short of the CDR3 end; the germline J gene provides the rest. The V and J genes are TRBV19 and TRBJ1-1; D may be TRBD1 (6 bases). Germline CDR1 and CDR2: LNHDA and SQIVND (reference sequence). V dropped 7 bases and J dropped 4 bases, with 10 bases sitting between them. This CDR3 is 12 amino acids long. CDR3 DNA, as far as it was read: TGTGCCAGTAACAGGGAGGGCACTGAA. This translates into CASNREGTE. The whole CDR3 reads CASNREGTEAFF.

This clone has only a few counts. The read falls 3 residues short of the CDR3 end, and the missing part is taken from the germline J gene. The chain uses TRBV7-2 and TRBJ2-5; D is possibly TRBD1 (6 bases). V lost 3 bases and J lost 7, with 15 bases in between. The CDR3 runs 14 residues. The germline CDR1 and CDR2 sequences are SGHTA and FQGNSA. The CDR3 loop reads CASSFLTGKVTQYF. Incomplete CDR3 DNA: TGTGCCAGCAGCTTTTTAACAGGGAAGGTGACC.

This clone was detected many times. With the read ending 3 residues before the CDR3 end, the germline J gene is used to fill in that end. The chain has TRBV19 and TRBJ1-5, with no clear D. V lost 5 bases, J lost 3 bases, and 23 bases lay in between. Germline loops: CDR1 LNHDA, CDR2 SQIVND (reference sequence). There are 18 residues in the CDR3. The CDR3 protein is CASSVPFLGRPYNQPQHF. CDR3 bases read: TGTGCCAGTAGTGTACCATTTCTGGGCCGTCCCTACAATCAGCCC.

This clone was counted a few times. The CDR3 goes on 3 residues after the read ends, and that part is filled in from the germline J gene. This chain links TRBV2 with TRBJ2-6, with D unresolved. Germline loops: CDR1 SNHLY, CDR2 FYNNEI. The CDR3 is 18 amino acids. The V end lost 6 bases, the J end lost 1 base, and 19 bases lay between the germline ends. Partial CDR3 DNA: TGTGCCAGCAGGGTAGGCGGCCGAGAAATTTCTGGGGCCAACGTC. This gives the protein CASRVGGREISGANV. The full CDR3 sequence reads CASRVGGREISGANVLTF.

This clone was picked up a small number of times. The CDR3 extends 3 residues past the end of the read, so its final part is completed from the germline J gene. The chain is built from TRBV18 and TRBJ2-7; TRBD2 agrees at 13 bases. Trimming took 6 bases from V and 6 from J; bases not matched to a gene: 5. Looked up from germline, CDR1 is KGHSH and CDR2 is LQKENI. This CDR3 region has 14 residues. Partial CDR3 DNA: TGTGCCAGCTCCGGGACTAGCGGGGCCCCCGAG. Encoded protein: CASSGTSGAPE. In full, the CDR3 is CASSGTSGAPEQYF. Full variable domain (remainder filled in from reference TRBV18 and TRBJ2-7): NAGVMQNPRHLVRRRGQEARLRCSPMKGHSHVYWYRQLPEEGLKFMVYLQKENIIDESGMPKERFSAEFPKEGPSILRIQQVVRGDSAAYFCASSGTSGAPEQYFGPGTRLTVT.

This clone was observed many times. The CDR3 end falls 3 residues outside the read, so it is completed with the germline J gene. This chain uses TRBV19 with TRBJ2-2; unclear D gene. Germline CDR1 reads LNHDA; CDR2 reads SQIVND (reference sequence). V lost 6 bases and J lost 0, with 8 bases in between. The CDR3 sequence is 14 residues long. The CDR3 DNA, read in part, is TGTGCCAGTAGGTATATCCCGAACACCGGGGAG. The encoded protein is CASRYIPNTGE. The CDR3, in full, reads CASRYIPNTGELFF.

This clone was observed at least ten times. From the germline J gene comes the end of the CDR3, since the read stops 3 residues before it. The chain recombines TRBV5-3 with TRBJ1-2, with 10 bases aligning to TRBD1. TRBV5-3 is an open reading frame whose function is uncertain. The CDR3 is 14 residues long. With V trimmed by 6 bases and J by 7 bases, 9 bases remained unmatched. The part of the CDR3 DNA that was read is TGTGCCAGAAACCCTTCGACAGGGGGCTCTGGC. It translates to CARNPSTGGSG. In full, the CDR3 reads CARNPSTGGSGYTF.

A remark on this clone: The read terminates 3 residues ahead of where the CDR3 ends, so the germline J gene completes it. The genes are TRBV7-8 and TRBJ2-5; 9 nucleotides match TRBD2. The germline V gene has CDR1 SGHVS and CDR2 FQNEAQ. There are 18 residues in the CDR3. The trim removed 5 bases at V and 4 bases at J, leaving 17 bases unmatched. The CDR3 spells CASSQIVPLAGRGETQYF. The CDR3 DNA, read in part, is TGTGCCAGCAGCCAGATCGTGCCTCTAGCGGGGAGAGGAGAGACC.

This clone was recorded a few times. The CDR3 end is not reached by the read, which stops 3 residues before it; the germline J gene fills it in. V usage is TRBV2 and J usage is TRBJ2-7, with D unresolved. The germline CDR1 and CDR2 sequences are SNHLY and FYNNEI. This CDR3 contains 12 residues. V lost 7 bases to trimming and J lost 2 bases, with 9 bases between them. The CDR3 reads CASTYRPYEQYF. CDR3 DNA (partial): TGTGCCAGCACTTACAGACCCTACGAG. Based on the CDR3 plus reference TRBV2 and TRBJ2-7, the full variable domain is EPEVTQTPSHQVTQMGQEVILRCVPISNHLYFYWYRQILGQKVEFLVSFYNNEISEKSEIFDDQFSVERPDGSNFTLKIRSTKLEDSAMYFCASTYRPYEQYFGPGTRLTVT.

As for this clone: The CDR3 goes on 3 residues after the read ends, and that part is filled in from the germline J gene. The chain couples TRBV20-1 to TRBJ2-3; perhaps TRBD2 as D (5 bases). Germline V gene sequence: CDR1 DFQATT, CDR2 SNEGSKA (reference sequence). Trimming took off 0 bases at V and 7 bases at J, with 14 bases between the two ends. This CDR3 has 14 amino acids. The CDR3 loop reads CSARDPRGSNTQYF. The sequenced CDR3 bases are TGCAGTGCTAGAGATCCCCGGGGTTCAAATACG.

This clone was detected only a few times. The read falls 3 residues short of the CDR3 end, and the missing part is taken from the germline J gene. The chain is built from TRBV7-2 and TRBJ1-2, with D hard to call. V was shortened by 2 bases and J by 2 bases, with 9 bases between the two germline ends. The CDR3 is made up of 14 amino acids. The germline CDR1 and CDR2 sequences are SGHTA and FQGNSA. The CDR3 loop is CASSLSTGNYGYTF. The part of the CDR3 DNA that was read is TGTGCCAGCAGCTTAAGCACGGGGAACTATGGC.

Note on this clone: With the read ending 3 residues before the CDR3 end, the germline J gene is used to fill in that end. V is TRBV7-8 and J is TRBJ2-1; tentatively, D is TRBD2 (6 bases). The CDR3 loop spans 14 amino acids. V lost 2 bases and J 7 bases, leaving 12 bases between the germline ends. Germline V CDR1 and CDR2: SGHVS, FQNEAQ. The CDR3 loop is CASSLLAGTNEQFF. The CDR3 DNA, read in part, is TGTGCCAGCAGCTTACTGGCGGGGACGAATGAG.

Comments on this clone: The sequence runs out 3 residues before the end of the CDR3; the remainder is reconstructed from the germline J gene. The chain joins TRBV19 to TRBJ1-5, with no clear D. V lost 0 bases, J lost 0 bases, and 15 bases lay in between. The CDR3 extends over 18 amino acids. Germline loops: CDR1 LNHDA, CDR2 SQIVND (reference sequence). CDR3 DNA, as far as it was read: TGTGCCAGTAGTATAGAACCCCCGACACCGTATAGCAATCAGCCC. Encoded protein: CASSIEPPTPYSNQP. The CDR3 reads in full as CASSIEPPTPYSNQPQHF.

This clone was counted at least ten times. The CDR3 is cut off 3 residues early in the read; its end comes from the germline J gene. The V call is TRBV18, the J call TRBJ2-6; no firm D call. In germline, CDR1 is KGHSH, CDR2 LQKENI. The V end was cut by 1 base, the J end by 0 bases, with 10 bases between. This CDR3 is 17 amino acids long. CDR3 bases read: TGTGCCAGCTCACCACGTGCCAGAAACTCTGGGGCCAACGTC. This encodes CASSPRARNSGANV. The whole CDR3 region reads CASSPRARNSGANVLTF.

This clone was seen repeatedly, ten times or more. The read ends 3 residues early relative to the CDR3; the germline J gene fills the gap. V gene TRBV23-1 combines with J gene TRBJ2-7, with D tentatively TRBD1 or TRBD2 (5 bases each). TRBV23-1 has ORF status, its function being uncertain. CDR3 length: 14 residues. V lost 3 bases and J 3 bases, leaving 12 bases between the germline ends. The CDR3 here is CASSHRGAYYEQYF. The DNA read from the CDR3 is TGCGCCAGCAGTCACCGAGGGGCCTACTACGAG.

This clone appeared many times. CDR3 DNA, as far as it was read: TGTGCCAGCTCATCGACCTCCGGGGGGCATGCGAACACTGAA. It encodes CASSSTSGGHANTE. The full CDR3 reads CASSSTSGGHANTEAFF. V gene TRBV18 combines with J gene TRBJ1-1; D may be TRBD1 (6 bases). The DNA ends 3 residues before the CDR3 does, and the rest of the CDR3 is filled in from the germline J gene. The CDR3 spans 17 residues. The V gene's germline CDR1 is KGHSH and CDR2 LQKENI. V dropped 5 bases and J dropped 1 base, with 20 bases sitting between them.

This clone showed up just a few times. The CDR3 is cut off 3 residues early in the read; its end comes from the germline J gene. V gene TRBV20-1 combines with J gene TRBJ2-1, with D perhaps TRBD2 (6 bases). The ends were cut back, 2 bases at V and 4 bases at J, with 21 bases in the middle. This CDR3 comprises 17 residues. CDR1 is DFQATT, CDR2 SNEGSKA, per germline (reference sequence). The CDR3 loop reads CSARKGNGRGSYNEQFF. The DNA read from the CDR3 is TGCAGTGCTAGAAAGGGGAACGGGCGGGGCTCGTACAATGAG.

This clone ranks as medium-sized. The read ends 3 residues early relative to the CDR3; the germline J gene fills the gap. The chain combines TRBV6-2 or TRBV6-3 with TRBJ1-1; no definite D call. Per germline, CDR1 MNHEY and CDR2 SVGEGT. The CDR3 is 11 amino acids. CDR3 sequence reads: CASRHTSEAFF. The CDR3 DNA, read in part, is TGTGCCAGCAGACACACCTCCGAA.

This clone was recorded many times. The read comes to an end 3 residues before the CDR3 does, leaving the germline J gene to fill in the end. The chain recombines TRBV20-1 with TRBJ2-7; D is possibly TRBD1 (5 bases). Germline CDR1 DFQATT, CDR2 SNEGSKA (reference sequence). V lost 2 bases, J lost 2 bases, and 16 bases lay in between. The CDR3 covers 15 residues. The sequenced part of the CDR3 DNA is TGCAGTGCTAGACCTCAGGTAGGGGTTACCTACGAG. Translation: CSARPQVGVTYE. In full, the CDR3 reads CSARPQVGVTYEQYF.

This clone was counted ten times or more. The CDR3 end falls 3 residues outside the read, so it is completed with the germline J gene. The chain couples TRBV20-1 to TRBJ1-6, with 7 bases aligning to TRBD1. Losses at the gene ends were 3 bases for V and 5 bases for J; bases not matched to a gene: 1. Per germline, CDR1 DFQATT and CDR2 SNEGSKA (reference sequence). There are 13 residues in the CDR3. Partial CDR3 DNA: TGCAGTGCTAGTCAGGGGGATAATTCACCC. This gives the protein CSASQGDNSP. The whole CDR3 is CSASQGDNSPLHF.

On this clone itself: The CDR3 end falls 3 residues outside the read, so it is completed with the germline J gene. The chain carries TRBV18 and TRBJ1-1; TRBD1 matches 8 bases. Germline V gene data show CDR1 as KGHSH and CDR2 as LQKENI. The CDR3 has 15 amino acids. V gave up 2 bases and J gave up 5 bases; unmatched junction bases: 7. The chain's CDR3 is CASSPKAGQVTEAFF. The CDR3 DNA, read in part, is TGTGCCAGCTCACCAAAGGCGGGACAGGTAACTGAA. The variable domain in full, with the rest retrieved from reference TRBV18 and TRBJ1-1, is NAGVMQNPRHLVRRRGQEARLRCSPMKGHSHVYWYRQLPEEGLKFMVYLQKENIIDESGMPKERFSAEFPKEGPSILRIQQVVRGDSAAYFCASSPKAGQVTEAFFGQGTRLTVV.

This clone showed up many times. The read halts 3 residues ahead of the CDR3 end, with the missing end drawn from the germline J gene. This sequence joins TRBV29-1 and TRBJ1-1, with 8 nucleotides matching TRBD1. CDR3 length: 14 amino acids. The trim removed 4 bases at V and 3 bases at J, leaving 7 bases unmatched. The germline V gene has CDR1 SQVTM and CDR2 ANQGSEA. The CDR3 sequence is CSVARGLGDTEAFF. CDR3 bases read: TGCAGCGTTGCCAGGGGGCTAGGTGACACTGAA.

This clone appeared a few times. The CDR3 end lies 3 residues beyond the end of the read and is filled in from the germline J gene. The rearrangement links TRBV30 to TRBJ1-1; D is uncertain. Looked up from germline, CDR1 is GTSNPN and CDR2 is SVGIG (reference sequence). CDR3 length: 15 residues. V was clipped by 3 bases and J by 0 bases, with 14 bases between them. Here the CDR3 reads CAWSYRRGLNTEAFF. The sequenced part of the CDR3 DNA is TGTGCCTGGAGCTACAGACGAGGCTTGAACACTGAA.